Sequencing of this TCR beta chain was carried out in a study of shared clonotypes between healthy human individuals. Regarding the study as a whole: With few donors, the genetic and exposure-history diversity represented was limited.

Here immunoSEQ multiplex PCR was the method, and the copy in TCRdb shows in-frame clones only, minus some. The sample carries 550,000 to 600,000 clones, around 81% recorded once. The germline gives CDR1 DFQATT, CDR2 SNEGSKA (reference sequence). The V and J ends lost 7 bases and 8 bases respectively, with 9 bases between them. CDR3 size: 10 residues. About this clone itself: The antigen remains undetermined.

The chain joins TRBV20-1 to TRBJ2-1; D gene ambiguous. This TCR was recovered from a woman aged 40-49 years in good health. Some clones in this sample may be carry-over from other donors' samples. Sequencing used PBMCs. As DNA, the CDR3 is TGCAGTGTTCAGAGAGATGAGCAGTTCTTC. As protein: CSVQRDEQFF.